This T cell receptor (beta chain) is from a study of blood T cell repertoires in COVID-19. Study overall: COVID-19 samples from acute and convalescent phases originated in the United States, Italy and Spain. Sources were T cells, B-cell-depleted T cells, or PBMCs; the material itself was cDNA or gDNA.

This CDR3 spans 14 amino acids. Germline V gene lookup returns CDR1 SGDLS and CDR2 YYNGEE. V was clipped by 3 bases and J by 1 base; unmatched bases: 2. Points on this clone: Other DNA sequences in the sample encode the same CDR3.

Per the original data handling: Quantification of nucleated cells was approximated via reference gene primer amplification. The method was immunoSEQ multiplex PCR; TCRdb's version includes in-frame clones alone and lacks a portion of them. Clone size and V and J calls were adopted from that table, with D and trimming inferred from the DNA. The data contain 150,000 to 160,000 clones, 75% to 90% of them singletons. The sample consisted of peripheral blood. The TCR was taken from a man between 60 and 70 years old with acute or convalescent COVID-19. The gene calls are TRBV9 and TRBJ1-1; 8 bases fit TRBD1. CDR3 sequence reads: CASSAGQGNTEAFF. In DNA, the CDR3 is TGTGCCAGCAGCGCAGGACAGGGGAACACTGAAGCTTTCTTT.